This T cell receptor (beta chain) was profiled in a study of blood T cell repertoires in COVID-19. Background on the study: From T cells, B-cell-depleted T cells, or PBMCs came the material, which was cDNA or gDNA.

Produced via immunoSEQ multiplex PCR; TCRdb's table is partial and in-frame only. The table has fewer than 200,000 clones, roughly 81% seen once. The specimen sequenced was peripheral blood. The receptor was derived from a woman of 80 years or more with COVID-19, enrolled during active disease.

The chain's CDR3 is CASSLYWGGGANVLTF. CDR3 bases: TGTGCCAGCAGTTTGTACTGGGGAGGTGGGGCCAACGTCCTGACTTTC. The J gene is TRBJ2-6, the V gene TRBV27, with D possibly TRBD2 on 6 matching bases. Germline-derived CDR1 and CDR2 are MNHEY and SMNVEV (reference sequence). Trimming cost V 3 bases and J 3 bases, with 12 bases left between them. This CDR3 is 16 amino acids long.